Below are 29 T cell receptor beta chains sequenced from a single sample in a study of cytotoxic CD8 clonotypes in ibrutinib-treated CLL (dated by TCRdb to the early 2020s). Library preparation employed the immunoSEQ multiplex PCR assay. TCRdb carries this immuneACCESS record with in-frame sequences only. Its versions omit some clonotypes, under half of them owing to an unresolved V gene in the studies checked, with the rest unexplained. The sample records fewer than 400,000 clones, 67% of which are singletons. The ten largest clones add up to roughly 6% of the sample. The sample here was PBMCs, taken after 36 months of ibrutinib treatment. The receptors here all came from a human donor with chronic lymphocytic leukemia.

This clone was seen more than once but under ten times. The J gene is TRBJ2-7, the V gene TRBV5-4, with D tentatively TRBD2 (6 bases). CDR1 is SGHNT and CDR2 is YYREEE in the germline V gene (reference sequence). The length of the CDR3 is 16 residues. V lost 4 bases and J lost 1, with 18 bases in between. The CDR3 loop reads CASSEEEGFPSYEQYF. In DNA form, the CDR3 reads TGTGCCAGCAGCGAGGAGGAGGGTTTTCCATCCTACGAGCAGTACTTC.

The chain has TRBV15 and TRBJ2-7, with a weak D call TRBD2 (5 bases). There are 14 residues in the CDR3. Trimming stripped 0 bases from V and 5 bases from J, with 11 bases between. The germline V gene encodes CDR1 LNHNV and CDR2 YYDKDF (reference sequence). CDR3 nucleotide sequence: TGTGCCACCAGCAGAGAAGACTACCCCGACGAGCAGTACTTC. Amino acids: CATSREDYPDEQYF.

The CDR3 DNA reads TGTGCCAGCAGCTTAGCAGCCGTAGGAGGGGTTTACGAGCAGTACTTC. Its translation is CASSLAAVGGVYEQYF. The V gene is TRBV7-6, the J gene TRBJ2-7; tentative D call: TRBD2 (6 bases). The CDR3 loop spans 16 amino acids. V was cut by 0 bases and J by 4 bases, with 16 bases left in between. Germline V gives CDR1 SGHVS, CDR2 FNYEAQ.

This clone showed up just a few times. The V gene is TRBV6-1, the J gene TRBJ1-2; TRBD1 matches at 8 bases. V was clipped by 2 bases and J by 3 bases; unmatched bases: 8. The CDR3 runs 16 residues. Germline V lookup: CDR1 MNHNS, CDR2 SASEGT. The CDR3 nucleotides are TGTGCCAGCAGTGAAAGTCGAGGACAGGGTTACTATGGCTACACCTTC. Its translation: CASSESRGQGYYGYTF.

This clone was detected once. The chain recombines TRBV25-1 with TRBJ2-3; D is unclear. Germline CDR1 reads MGHDK; CDR2 reads SYGVNS. The CDR3 consists of 13 residues. V was clipped by 7 bases and J by 0 bases, with 8 bases between them. The CDR3: CASTQGSTDTQYF. The CDR3 DNA is TGTGCCAGCACCCAAGGTAGCACAGATACGCAGTATTTT.

J is TRBJ1-6 and V is TRBV27; D is undetermined. V was clipped by 0 bases and J by 9 bases, with 15 bases between them. This CDR3 is 16 amino acids long. Germline V gene data show CDR1 as MNHEY and CDR2 as SMNVEV (reference sequence). The CDR3 is CASSLSPTSRSSPLHF. The CDR3 region has the DNA TGTGCCAGCAGTTTATCCCCAACCTCGAGAAGTTCACCCCTCCACTTT.

In this sample, this clone turned up once. The CDR3 here is CSVVTSGGLSSYEQYF. The CDR3 DNA reads as TGCAGCGTTGTGACTAGCGGGGGCCTGAGCTCCTACGAGCAGTACTTC. The rearrangement uses TRBV29-1 and TRBJ2-7, with 12 positions matching TRBD2. The CDR3 consists of 16 residues. CDR1 SQVTM and CDR2 ANQGSEA come from the germline V gene. Germline trimming cut 4 bases from V and 0 bases from J; bases unmatched to any gene: 7.

The chain links TRBV21-1 to TRBJ1-1. TRBV21-1 is recorded as a pseudogene. The CDR3 runs 17 residues. The DNA for the CDR3 is TGTGCCAGCAGCAAAGGTTTTCGGGCAGATCAAAACACTGAAGCTTTCTTT. Translating it yields CASSKGFRADQNTEAFF.

In its sample, this clone was seen a few times. The rearrangement links TRBV2 to TRBJ1-4; TRBD1 aligns across 7 bases. The ends lost 1 base at V and 5 bases at J; junction bases unmatched: 1. The length of the CDR3 is 14 residues. CDR1 SNHLY and CDR2 FYNNEI come from the germline V gene. The CDR3 nucleotides read TGTGCCAGCAGTGAAGACAGGGGAAATGAAAAACTGTTTTTT. Its translation: CASSEDRGNEKLFF.

V and J are TRBV6-1 and TRBJ2-7; no clear D. The CDR3 is 13 residues long. Trimming removed 2 bases at V and 5 bases at J, with 10 bases between. CDR1 and CDR2 (germline): MNHNS, SASEGT. This chain's CDR3 is CASSEWQTDEQYF. DNA for the CDR3: TGTGCCAGCAGTGAATGGCAAACCGACGAGCAGTACTTC.

This sequence joins TRBV4-3 and TRBJ2-1, with TRBD2 matching 9 bases. Unmatched junction bases numbered 1, after V lost 0 bases and J lost 4 bases. The germline V gene has CDR1 LGHNA and CDR2 YSLEER. This CDR3 has 15 amino acids. The DNA of the CDR3 is TGCGCCAGCAGCCAAGATCTAGCGGGATACAATGAGCAGTTCTTC. Its protein is CASSQDLAGYNEQFF.

The chain couples TRBV5-1 to TRBJ1-6, with 8 bases identical to TRBD1. J was trimmed by 6 bases and V by 4 bases; bases with no gene match: 21. The CDR3 spans 20 residues. From germline, CDR1 is SGHRS and CDR2 YFSETQ. The CDR3: CASSLPFRDRPLVGNSPLHF. CDR3 DNA: TGCGCCAGCAGCCTTCCCTTTCGGGACAGGCCTTTAGTGGGTAATTCACCCCTCCACTTT.

The chain joins TRBV10-3 to TRBJ2-1; tentatively, D is TRBD1 (6 bases). The germline gives CDR1 ENHRY, CDR2 SYGVKD. V gave up 10 bases and J gave up 12 bases, with 19 bases separating them. The CDR3 has 12 amino acids. CDR3 in amino acids: CATWTAQKGQFF. The CDR3 DNA is TGTGCCACCTGGACAGCACAGAAGGGGCAGTTCTTC.

In DNA form, the CDR3 reads TGCAGCGGGCTGGCGGCTCGCTCTGGAAACACCATATATTTT. Amino acid sequence: CSGLAARSGNTIYF. V is TRBV29-1 and J is TRBJ1-3; D unclear. V was clipped by 7 bases and J by 0 bases, with 13 bases between them. The CDR3 is 14 amino acids. Germline loops: CDR1 SQVTM, CDR2 ANQGSEA.

This clone came up a few times. The chain combines TRBV27 with TRBJ1-2, with TRBD1 identical over 7 bases. V was pared by 6 bases and J by 5 bases, with 6 bases of the junction left unmatched. This CDR3 has 13 amino acids. Germline loops: CDR1 MNHEY, CDR2 SMNVEV (reference sequence). The CDR3 nucleotides read TGTGCCAGCAGCCTTACAGGGGATTATGGCTACACCTTC. Encoded protein: CASSLTGDYGYTF.

This clone was seen only a few times. The chain is built from TRBV15 and TRBJ1-4; the D gene is possibly TRBD1 (5 bases). V lost 5 bases, J lost 10 bases, and 14 bases lay in between. Germline CDR1 LNHNV, CDR2 YYDKDF (reference sequence). CDR3 size: 13 residues. The CDR3 sequence is CATSRTSGGKLFF. CDR3 nucleotides: TGTGCCACCAGCCGGACATCTGGAGGAAAACTGTTTTTT.

This clone was observed once. This chain links TRBV6-5 with TRBJ2-3; 9 bases are shared with TRBD2. J was trimmed by 4 bases and V by 5 bases; bases with no gene match: 7. CDR3 length equals 15 residues. Germline CDR1 reads MNHEY; CDR2 reads SVGAGI. The CDR3 bases are TGTGCCAGCAGTCACGGCGGGGGGGGCCCAGATACGCAGTATTTT. Protein sequence: CASSHGGGGPDTQYF.

This clone was seen more than once but under ten times. The chain carries TRBV4-3 and TRBJ1-1; D ambiguous. CDR1 is LGHNA and CDR2 is YSLEER in the germline V gene. The CDR3 has 15 residues. The ends were cut back, 0 bases at V and 2 bases at J, with 10 bases in the middle. Here the CDR3 DNA reads TGCGCCAGCAGCCAAGATCCCGGGCCAAACACTGAAGCTTTCTTT. Protein sequence: CASSQDPGPNTEAFF.

Regarding this clone: In the same sample, other DNA sequences code for this CDR3. The V and J genes are TRBV10-1 and TRBJ2-7, with D maybe TRBD1 (6 bases). The CDR3 totals 13 residues. Germline lookup yields CDR1 WNHNN and CDR2 SYGVQD (reference sequence). The V end lost 3 bases, the J end lost 1 base, and 7 bases lay between the germline ends. The CDR3 here is CASSDRGSYEQYF. Written as DNA, the CDR3 is TGCGCCAGCAGTGACAGGGGATCCTACGAGCAGTACTTC.

The chain uses TRBV5-8 and TRBJ1-1; D call uncertain. CDR1 and CDR2 (germline): SGHTS, YDEGEE. The CDR3 sequence is 15 residues long. With 1 base removed from V and 4 bases from J, the gap between germline ends came to 14 bases. CDR3 residues: CASSLRGRVSTEAFF. The CDR3 DNA reads TGTGCCAGCAGCTTGAGAGGGAGGGTGAGCACTGAAGCTTTCTTT.

The chain combines TRBV19 with TRBJ2-1; 8 nucleotides line up with TRBD1. Germline loops: CDR1 LNHDA, CDR2 SQIVND (reference sequence). This CDR3 region has 14 residues. With 10 bases clipped from V and 0 bases from J, the junction kept 5 bases outside the gene matches. The CDR3 loop reads CATRTGSSYNEQFF. DNA for the CDR3: TGTGCCACCAGGACAGGGAGCTCCTACAATGAGCAGTTCTTC.

The chain links TRBV19 to TRBJ1-2; 7 bases align to TRBD1. J was trimmed by 2 bases and V by 7 bases; bases with no gene match: 7. This CDR3 comprises 14 residues. Germline CDR1 LNHDA, CDR2 SQIVND (reference sequence). CDR3 region: CASTPGQQNYGYTF. CDR3 sequence (DNA): TGTGCCAGTACTCCGGGACAGCAGAACTATGGCTACACCTTC.

The chain employs TRBV4-1 and TRBJ2-3, with 8 bases that match TRBD2. The CDR3 covers 20 residues. CDR1 MGHRA and CDR2 YSYEKL come from the germline V gene. V shed 0 bases and J 2 bases; nucleotides not matched to a gene: 16. CDR3 sequence: CASSQDAASGQFHLTDTQYF. The CDR3 bases are TGCGCCAGCAGCCAAGATGCGGCTAGCGGGCAGTTTCATCTCACAGATACGCAGTATTTT.

This chain connects TRBV29-1 to TRBJ2-5, with D possibly being TRBD1 (5 bases). This CDR3 region has 13 residues. CDR1 SQVTM and CDR2 ANQGSEA come from the germline V gene. V lost 6 bases and J lost 4, with 15 bases in between. The DNA for the CDR3 is TGCAGCGTCCCTGGGCCAGGGCGAGAGACCCAGTACTTC. It codes for CSVPGPGRETQYF.

This chain joins TRBV18 and TRBJ2-1; maybe TRBD2 (6 bases). V lost 2 bases and J lost 0, with 8 bases in between. Per germline, CDR1 KGHSH and CDR2 LQKENI. This CDR3 spans 15 amino acids. CDR3 sequence reads: CASSPVADSYNEQFF. In DNA form, the CDR3 reads TGTGCCAGCTCACCAGTAGCGGACTCCTACAATGAGCAGTTCTTC. The variable domain in full, completed from reference TRBV18 and TRBJ2-1, reads NAGVMQNPRHLVRRRGQEARLRCSPMKGHSHVYWYRQLPEEGLKFMVYLQKENIIDESGMPKERFSAEFPKEGPSILRIQQVVRGDSAAYFCASSPVADSYNEQFFGPGTRLTVL.

The chain couples TRBV2 to TRBJ1-4; D not resolved. Trimming took off 6 bases at V and 0 bases at J, with 11 bases between the two ends. CDR3 length: 15 residues. The germline gives CDR1 SNHLY, CDR2 FYNNEI. The CDR3 reads CASSPETATNEKLFF. Here the CDR3 DNA reads TGTGCCAGCAGCCCTGAAACTGCAACTAATGAAAAACTGTTTTTT.

This clone was counted between two and nine times. CDR3 protein: CSASRDRANTGELFF. CDR3 DNA: TGCAGCGCGTCTCGGGACAGGGCGAACACCGGGGAGCTGTTTTTT. This chain links TRBV29-1 with TRBJ2-2; the match to TRBD1 covers 9 bases. The germline gives CDR1 SQVTM, CDR2 ANQGSEA. J was trimmed by 0 bases and V by 7 bases; bases with no gene match: 6. The CDR3 contains 15 residues.

The chain combines TRBV29-1 with TRBJ1-2; maybe TRBD1 (6 bases). Trimming removed 7 bases from V and 2 bases from J, with 14 bases in between. The CDR3 consists of 13 residues. Germline V CDR1 and CDR2: SQVTM, ANQGSEA. In DNA form, the CDR3 reads TGCAGCGGTGGGGGCAGCCAAAACTATGGCTACACCTTC. This translates into CSGGGSQNYGYTF.

This sequence joins TRBV4-1 and TRBJ2-3; D gene unclear. Trimming took off 2 bases at V and 4 bases at J, with 10 bases between the two ends. The CDR3 contains 14 residues. From germline, CDR1 is MGHRA and CDR2 YSYEKL. The chain's CDR3 is CASSQKGGSDTQYF. CDR3 bases: TGCGCCAGCAGCCAAAAGGGTGGGTCAGATACGCAGTATTTT.